Shown below are 21 T cell receptor beta chains from a single sample sequenced in a study of blood T cells in healthy people across ages. Primed by a sample-barcoded 5' primer and a J-beta primer mix, a second PCR proceeded for roughly 6 to 12 cycles. TCRdb processed the 5' RACE reads anew with MiXCR; each CDR3 protein has one entry. Of under 2,000,000 distinct CDR3 sequences listed, about 50% are singletons. Material for sequencing was blood. The origin of the receptors is a woman aged 40 to 50 in good health.

This clonotype was seen many times. The chain employs TRBV20-1 and TRBJ2-5; 11 bases align to TRBD1. The CDR3 sequence is 14 residues long. With 0 bases clipped from V and 4 bases from J, the junction kept 1 base outside the gene matches. The germline V gene encodes CDR1 DFQATT and CDR2 SNEGSKA (reference sequence). CDR3 nucleotide sequence: TGCAGTGCTAGAGATGGACAGGGGGCAGAGACCCAGTACTTC. It codes for CSARDGQGAETQYF.

This clonotype has just a few counts. The gene calls are TRBV7-9 and TRBJ2-7; tentatively, D is TRBD2 (6 bases). Germline values: CDR1 SEHNR, CDR2 FQNEAQ (reference sequence). Trimming took off 5 bases at V and 12 bases at J, with 20 bases between the two ends. The CDR3 is 13 amino acids. The CDR3 region is CASSPGVEGNAYF. CDR3 DNA sequence: TGTGCCAGCAGCCCGGGAGTTGAGGGAAATGCGTACTTC.

The V and J genes are TRBV7-2 and TRBJ2-5, with D possibly being TRBD2 (5 bases). This CDR3 contains 16 residues. CDR1 SGHTA and CDR2 FQGNSA come from the germline V gene. The V and J ends lost 2 bases and 6 bases respectively, with 19 bases between them. The CDR3 sequence is CASSLSGERRRKTQYF. In DNA form, the CDR3 reads TGTGCCAGCAGCTTATCCGGGGAGCGCAGGCGGAAGACCCAGTACTTC.

V is TRBV6-2 or TRBV6-3 and J is TRBJ2-7, with a weak D call TRBD1 (5 bases). The J call could be wrong; TRBJ2-5 is a better fit for the DNA end. The CDR3 sequence is 12 residues long. Germline CDR1 MNHEY, CDR2 SVGEGT. The CDR3 protein is CAIPWGPETQYF. The DNA for the CDR3 is TGTGCCATACCATGGGGCCCAGAGACCCAGTACTTC.

J is TRBJ2-4 and V is TRBV25-1; 10 bases are shared with TRBD1. The DNA end is more similar to TRBJ2-7, so the J call may be wrong. CDR1 is MGHDK and CDR2 is SYGVNS in the germline V gene. The CDR3 is 19 amino acids. CDR3 region: CASSEYPGQGSQNYYEQYF. The CDR3 nucleotides read TGTGCCAGCAGTGAATATCCGGGACAGGGGTCCCAAAATTACTACGAGCAGTACTTC.

In this sample, this clonotype turned up many times. Germline is not matched at one junction end, which may reflect a read error. V and J are TRBV5-1 and TRBJ1-1; D is undetermined. This CDR3 contains 13 residues. Germline V gene sequence: CDR1 SGHRS, CDR2 YFSETQ. The CDR3 region has the DNA TGTGCCAGCAGCTTAGCCGCGAACACTGAAGCTTTCTTT. Translated: CASSLAANTEAFF.

This clonotype was counted a few times. A much more abundant neighbour one base away suggests this may be a read error. The chain uses TRBV2 and TRBJ2-3; 13 positions match TRBD2. J gave up 4 bases and V 4 bases, and 2 bases lay outside the gene matches. CDR1 and CDR2 from the germline V gene are SNHLY and FYNNEI. The CDR3 is 15 amino acids. CDR3 sequence: CASSGLAGGADTQYF. The CDR3 DNA is TGTGCCAGCAGTGGACTAGCGGGGGGCGCAGATACGCAGTATTTT.

This clonotype was seen repeatedly, ten times or more. Sequence at one end of the junction differs from germline and may be a read error. This chain uses TRBV5-1 with TRBJ2-7, with TRBD1 identical over 7 bases. Germline CDR1 SGHRS, CDR2 YFSETQ. The CDR3 loop spans 12 amino acids. CDR3 sequence: CASRGQTYEQYF. The CDR3 coding sequence is TGTGCCAGCAGGGGACAGACCTACGAGCAGTACTTC.

The rearrangement joins TRBV4-1 to TRBJ2-1, with D unclear. The V gene's germline CDR1 is MGHRA and CDR2 YSYEKL. The CDR3 has 13 amino acids. The V end was cut by 1 base, the J end by 4 bases, with 5 bases between. Here the CDR3 DNA reads TGCGCCAGCAGCCAAGGGGAATACAATGAGCAGTTCTTC. Residues: CASSQGEYNEQFF.

This clonotype was found a few times. The V gene is TRBV25-1, the J gene TRBJ2-3; TRBD2 agrees at 10 bases. Trimming cost V 3 bases and J 7 bases; bases outside gene matches: 7. Per the germline V gene, CDR1 is MGHDK and CDR2 is SYGVNS. This CDR3 region has 15 residues. For the CDR3, the DNA is TGTGCCAGCAGTGATACAACTAGCGGGACGAATACGCAGTATTTT. Amino acid sequence: CASSDTTSGTNTQYF.

This chain uses TRBV6-5 with TRBJ2-7; D perhaps matches TRBD1 (5 bases). The CDR3 runs to 14 residues. Deletions cut 2 bases from V and 5 bases from J, with 13 bases between. Germline-derived CDR1 and CDR2 are MNHEY and SVGAGI. The CDR3 DNA sequence: TGTGCCAGCAGTTACGGCAGGGTGTTGGACGAGCAGTACTTC. It specifies CASSYGRVLDEQYF.

The chain recombines TRBV28 with TRBJ2-1; D tentatively reads TRBD1 or TRBD2 (6 bases each). Germline V gene sequence: CDR1 MDHEN, CDR2 SYDVKM. V was trimmed by 6 bases and J by 1 base, leaving 10 bases between them. The CDR3 is 14 residues long. Written as DNA, the CDR3 is TGTGCCAGCAGAAGGGGGGCATCCTACAATGAGCAGTTCTTC. Translating it yields CASRRGASYNEQFF.

This clonotype was detected a few times. This sequence joins TRBV27 and TRBJ2-7; no clear D gene. Trimming pared 2 bases from V and 7 bases from J, leaving 9 bases between. CDR3 size: 12 residues. The V gene's germline CDR1 is MNHEY and CDR2 SMNVEV (reference sequence). The CDR3 bases are TGTGCCAGCAGTTTACCATACGGGGAGCAGTACTTC. Protein sequence: CASSLPYGEQYF.

This sequence joins TRBV6-2 or TRBV6-3 and TRBJ2-3, with 11 positions matching TRBD2. The CDR3 length is 17 residues. CDR1 is MNHEY, CDR2 SVGEGT, per germline. Trimming cost V 2 bases and J 6 bases; bases outside gene matches: 10. In DNA form, the CDR3 reads TGTGCCAGCAGTTACGGCGCTAGCGGGGGGCCTCGGGATACGCAGTATTTT. Encoded protein: CASSYGASGGPRDTQYF.

This clonotype was detected only a few times. This chain joins TRBV7-2 and TRBJ2-1; no clear D. The CDR3 runs 14 residues. Trimming shortened V by 5 bases and J by 5 bases, and 13 bases separated the two germline ends. Germline loops: CDR1 SGHTA, CDR2 FQGNSA. The DNA for the CDR3 is TGTGCCAGCAGCCCCCGGCCTGGAGACAATGAGCAGTTCTTC. Residues: CASSPRPGDNEQFF.

This clonotype has a handful of counts. The chain recombines TRBV28 with TRBJ2-3; 8 bases match TRBD1. CDR1 MDHEN and CDR2 SYDVKM come from the germline V gene. V lost 3 bases and J lost 0; bases outside the gene matches: 8. The CDR3 spans 17 residues. CDR3 in amino acids: CASSFPRTGSSTDTQYF. CDR3 DNA sequence: TGTGCCAGCAGTTTCCCTCGGACAGGGTCTAGCACAGATACGCAGTATTTT.

The chain recombines TRBV9 with TRBJ1-6; D remains unclear. The CDR3 spans 13 residues. Trimming left V 0 bases short and J 11 bases short, with 9 bases between. Looked up from germline, CDR1 is SGDLS and CDR2 is YYNGEE. The DNA of the CDR3 is TGTGCCAGCAGCGTAGGCCCGAGCACACCCCTCCACTTT. This sequence encodes CASSVGPSTPLHF.

This clonotype was found a few times. V gene TRBV7-9 combines with J gene TRBJ1-1; TRBD1 matches at 7 bases. Germline assignment: CDR1 SEHNR and CDR2 FQNEAQ (reference sequence). This CDR3 spans 13 amino acids. V lost 5 bases, J lost 4 bases, and 4 bases stayed unmatched. The chain's CDR3 is CASSLWDSTEAFF. The CDR3 coding sequence is TGTGCCAGCAGCCTCTGGGACAGCACTGAAGCTTTCTTT.

This clonotype has a single count. The chain's CDR3 is CASRGRSGVNQNEQFF. The CDR3 bases are TGTGCCAGCCGAGGAAGGTCGGGGGTCAACCAAAATGAGCAGTTCTTC. J is TRBJ2-1 and V is TRBV6-1, with D perhaps TRBD2 (6 bases). CDR1 is MNHNS, CDR2 SASEGT, per germline. Trimming removed 8 bases from V and 7 bases from J, with 24 bases in between. The CDR3 is 16 residues long.

The chain combines TRBV5-5 with TRBJ2-6, with 7 nucleotides matching TRBD1. Germline CDR1 reads SGHKS; CDR2 reads YYEKEE (reference sequence). V dropped 5 bases and J dropped 1; count of bases not matched to a gene: 12. The CDR3 sequence is 18 residues long. The CDR3 coding sequence is TGTGCCAGCAGTCCCAGGACAGGTGGTTTTTCTGGGGCCAACGTCCTGACTTTC. Its protein is CASSPRTGGFSGANVLTF.

The rearrangement joins TRBV3-1 to TRBJ1-6; no firm D call. Germline V gives CDR1 LGHDT, CDR2 YNNKEL (reference sequence). This CDR3 is 16 amino acids long. V shed 2 bases and J shed 6 bases, with 14 bases lying between them. The DNA of the CDR3 is TGTGCCAGCAGCCAACGTCCGGGTTCCGGTAATTCACCCCTCCACTTT. Protein sequence: CASSQRPGSGNSPLHF.